This TCR beta chain was captured in a study of TIL therapy for anti-PD-1-resistant metastatic lung cancer. Note on this clone: Its cognate antigen is unknown.

CDR1 and CDR2 (germline): SGHRS, YFSETQ. V lost 3 bases, J lost 2 bases, and 18 bases lay in between. The CDR3 runs 17 residues. Noted time point: pre-treatment sample, taken before nivolumab and TIL therapy. Most excised metastases sampled were pleural nodules or supraclavicular lymph nodes. This was the immunoSEQ v3 assay. Sequencing used immunoSEQ multiplex PCR; TCRdb keeps in-frame clones, though not all of them. The repertoire consists of under 100,000 clones, with about three fifths occurring once and the leading ten covering 9.5% to 13%. The study, taken as a whole, reports: Many TIL product clones were absent from baseline tumor, suggesting clonal contraction.

This specimen was tumor tissue, taken at baseline. The chain joins TRBV5-1 to TRBJ2-1; the D call may be TRBD1 or TRBD2 (6 bases each). This receptor was obtained from a person aged 25 to 79 with non-small cell lung cancer. CDR3 nucleotides: TGCGCCAGCAGCTCGGGATGGGGGGCGGGGACCTACAATGAGCAGTTCTTC. It yields the protein CASSSGWGAGTYNEQFF.